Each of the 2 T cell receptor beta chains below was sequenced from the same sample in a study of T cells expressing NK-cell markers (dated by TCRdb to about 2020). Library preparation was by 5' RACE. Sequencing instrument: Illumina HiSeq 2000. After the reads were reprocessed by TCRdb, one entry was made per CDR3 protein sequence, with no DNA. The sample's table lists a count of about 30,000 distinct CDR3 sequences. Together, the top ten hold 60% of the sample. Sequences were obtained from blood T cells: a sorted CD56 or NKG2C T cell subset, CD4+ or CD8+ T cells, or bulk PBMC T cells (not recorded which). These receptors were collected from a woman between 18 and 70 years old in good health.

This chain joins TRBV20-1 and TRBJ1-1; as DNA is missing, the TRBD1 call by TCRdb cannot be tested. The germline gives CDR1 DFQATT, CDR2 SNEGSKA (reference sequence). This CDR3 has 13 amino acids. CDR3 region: CSAMGAGNTEAFF.

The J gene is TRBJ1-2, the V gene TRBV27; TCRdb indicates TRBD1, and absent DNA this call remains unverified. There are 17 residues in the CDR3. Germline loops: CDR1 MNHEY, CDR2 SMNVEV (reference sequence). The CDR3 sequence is CASSLSAGRQGNYGYTF.